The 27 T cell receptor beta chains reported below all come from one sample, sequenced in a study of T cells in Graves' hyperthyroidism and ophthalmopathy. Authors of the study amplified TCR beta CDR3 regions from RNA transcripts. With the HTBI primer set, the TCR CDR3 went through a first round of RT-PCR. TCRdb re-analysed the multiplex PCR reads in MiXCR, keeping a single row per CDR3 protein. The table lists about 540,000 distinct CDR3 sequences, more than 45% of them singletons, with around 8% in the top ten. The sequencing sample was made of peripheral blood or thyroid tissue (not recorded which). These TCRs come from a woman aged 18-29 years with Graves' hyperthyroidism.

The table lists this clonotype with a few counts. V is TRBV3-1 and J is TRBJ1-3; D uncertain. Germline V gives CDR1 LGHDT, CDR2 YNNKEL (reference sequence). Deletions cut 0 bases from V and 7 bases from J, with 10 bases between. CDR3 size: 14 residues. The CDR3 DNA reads TGTGCCAGCAGCCAAGATCGCTTAAGCAACACCATATATTTT. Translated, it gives CASSQDRLSNTIYF.

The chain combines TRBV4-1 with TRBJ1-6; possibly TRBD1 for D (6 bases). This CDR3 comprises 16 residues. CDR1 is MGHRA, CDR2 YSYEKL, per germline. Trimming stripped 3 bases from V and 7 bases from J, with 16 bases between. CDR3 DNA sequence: TGCGCCAGCAGCCAGCCTCTGACAGGACCCAATTCACCCCTCCACTTT. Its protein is CASSQPLTGPNSPLHF.

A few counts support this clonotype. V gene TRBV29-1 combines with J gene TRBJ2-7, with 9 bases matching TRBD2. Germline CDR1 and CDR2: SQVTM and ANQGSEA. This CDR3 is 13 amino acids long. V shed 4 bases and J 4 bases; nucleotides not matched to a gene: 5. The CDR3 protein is CSVGASGVYEQYF. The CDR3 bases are TGCAGCGTTGGGGCTAGCGGGGTGTACGAGCAGTACTTC.

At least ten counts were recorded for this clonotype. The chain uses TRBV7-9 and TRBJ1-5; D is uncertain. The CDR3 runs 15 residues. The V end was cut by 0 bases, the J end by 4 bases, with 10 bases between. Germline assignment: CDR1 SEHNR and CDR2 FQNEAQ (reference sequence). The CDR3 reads CASSLALGPNQPQHF. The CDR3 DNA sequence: TGTGCCAGCAGCTTAGCCCTGGGCCCAAATCAGCCCCAGCATTTT.

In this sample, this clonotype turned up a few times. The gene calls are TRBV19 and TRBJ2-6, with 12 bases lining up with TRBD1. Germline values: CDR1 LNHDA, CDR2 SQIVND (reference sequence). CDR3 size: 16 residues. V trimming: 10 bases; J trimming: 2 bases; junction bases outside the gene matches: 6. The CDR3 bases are TGTGCCACCGGGGGACAGGGGGCGCCTGGGGCCAACGTCCTGACTTTC. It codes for CATGGQGAPGANVLTF.

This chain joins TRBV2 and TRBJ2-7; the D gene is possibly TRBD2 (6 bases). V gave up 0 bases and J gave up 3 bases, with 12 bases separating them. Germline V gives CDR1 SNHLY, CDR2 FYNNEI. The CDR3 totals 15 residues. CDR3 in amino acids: CASSEAGGGGYEQYF. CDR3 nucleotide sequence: TGTGCCAGCAGTGAAGCCGGTGGGGGAGGCTACGAGCAGTACTTC. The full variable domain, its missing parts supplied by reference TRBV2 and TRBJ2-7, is EPEVTQTPSHQVTQMGQEVILRCVPISNHLYFYWYRQILGQKVEFLVSFYNNEISEKSEIFDDQFSVERPDGSNFTLKIRSTKLEDSAMYFCASSEAGGGGYEQYFGPGTRLTVT.

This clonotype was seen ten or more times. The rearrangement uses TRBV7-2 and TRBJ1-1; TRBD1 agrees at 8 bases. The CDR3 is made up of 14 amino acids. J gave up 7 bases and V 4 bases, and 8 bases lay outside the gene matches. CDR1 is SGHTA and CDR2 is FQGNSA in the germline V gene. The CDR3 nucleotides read TGTGCCAGCAGCTCAAGACAGGGGACCCGTGAAGCTTTCTTT. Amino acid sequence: CASSSRQGTREAFF. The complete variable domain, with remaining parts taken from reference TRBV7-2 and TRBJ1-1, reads GAGVSQSPSNKVTEKGKDVELRCDPISGHTALYWYRQSLGQGLEFLIYFQGNSAPDKSGLPSDRFSAERTGGSVSTLTIQRTQQEDSAVYLCASSSRQGTREAFFGQGTRLTVV.

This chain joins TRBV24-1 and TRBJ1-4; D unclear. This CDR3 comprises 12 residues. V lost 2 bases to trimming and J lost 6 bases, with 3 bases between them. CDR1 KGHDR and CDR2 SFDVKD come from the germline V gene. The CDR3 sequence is CATSDSDEKLFF. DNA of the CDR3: TGTGCCACCAGTGATTCGGATGAAAAACTGTTTTTT.

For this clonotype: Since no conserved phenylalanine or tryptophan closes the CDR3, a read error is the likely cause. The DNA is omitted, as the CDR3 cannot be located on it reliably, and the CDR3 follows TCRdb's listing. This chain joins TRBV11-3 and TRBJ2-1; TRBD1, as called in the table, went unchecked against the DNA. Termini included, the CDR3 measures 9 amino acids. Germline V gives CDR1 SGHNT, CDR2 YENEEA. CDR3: CASNDRTNT.

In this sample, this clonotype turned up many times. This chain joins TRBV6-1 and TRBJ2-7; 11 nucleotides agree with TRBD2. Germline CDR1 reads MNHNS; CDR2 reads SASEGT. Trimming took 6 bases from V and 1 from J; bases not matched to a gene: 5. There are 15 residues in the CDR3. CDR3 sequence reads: CASRKTSGKSYEQYF. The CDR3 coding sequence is TGTGCCAGCAGGAAGACTAGCGGGAAGTCCTACGAGCAGTACTTC.

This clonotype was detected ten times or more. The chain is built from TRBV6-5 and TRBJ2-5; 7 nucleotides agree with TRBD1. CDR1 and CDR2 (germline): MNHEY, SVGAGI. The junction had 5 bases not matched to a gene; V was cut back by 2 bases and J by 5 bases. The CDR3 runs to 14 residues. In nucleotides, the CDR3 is TGTGCCAGCAGTTACAGGGGGCTAATGGAGACCCAGTACTTC. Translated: CASSYRGLMETQYF.

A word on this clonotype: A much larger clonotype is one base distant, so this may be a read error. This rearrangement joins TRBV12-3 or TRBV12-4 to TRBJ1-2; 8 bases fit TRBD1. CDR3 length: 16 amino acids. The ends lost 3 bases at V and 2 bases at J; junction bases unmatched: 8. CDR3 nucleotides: TGTGCCAGCAGTTTTCTACCTCAGGGGGCGAACTATGGCTACACCTTC. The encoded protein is CASSFLPQGANYGYTF.

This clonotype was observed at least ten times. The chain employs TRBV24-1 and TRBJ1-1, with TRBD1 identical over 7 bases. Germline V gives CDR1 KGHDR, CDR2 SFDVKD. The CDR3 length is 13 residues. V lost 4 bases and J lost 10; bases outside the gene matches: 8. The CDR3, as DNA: TGTGCCACCAGTGACGAGACAGGGAGCTCAGCTTTCTTT. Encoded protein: CATSDETGSSAFF.

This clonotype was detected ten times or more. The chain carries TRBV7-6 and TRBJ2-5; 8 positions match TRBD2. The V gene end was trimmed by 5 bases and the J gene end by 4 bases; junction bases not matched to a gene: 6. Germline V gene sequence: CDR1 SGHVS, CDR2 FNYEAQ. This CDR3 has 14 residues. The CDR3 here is CASSRTSGGETQYF. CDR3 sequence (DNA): TGTGCCAGCAGCCGTACTAGCGGCGGAGAGACCCAGTACTTC. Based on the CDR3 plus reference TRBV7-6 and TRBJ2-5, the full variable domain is GAGVSQSPRYKVTKRGQDVALRCDPISGHVSLYWYRQALGQGPEFLTYFNYEAQQDKSGLPNDRFSAERPEGSISTLTIQRTEQRDSAMYRCASSRTSGGETQYFGPGTRLLVL.

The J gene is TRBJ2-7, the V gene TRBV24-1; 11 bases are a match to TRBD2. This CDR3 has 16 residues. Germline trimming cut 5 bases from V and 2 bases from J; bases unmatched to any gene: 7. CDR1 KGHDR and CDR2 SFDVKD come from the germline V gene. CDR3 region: CATSARPGLAAYEQYF. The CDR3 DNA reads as TGTGCCACCAGTGCCCGTCCGGGACTAGCGGCCTACGAGCAGTACTTC.

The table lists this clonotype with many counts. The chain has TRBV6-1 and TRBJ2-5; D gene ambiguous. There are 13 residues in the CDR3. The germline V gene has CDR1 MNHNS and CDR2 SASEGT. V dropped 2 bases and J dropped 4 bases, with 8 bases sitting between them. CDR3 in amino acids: CASSESIAETQYF. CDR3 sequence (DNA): TGTGCCAGCAGTGAAAGCATTGCAGAGACCCAGTACTTC.

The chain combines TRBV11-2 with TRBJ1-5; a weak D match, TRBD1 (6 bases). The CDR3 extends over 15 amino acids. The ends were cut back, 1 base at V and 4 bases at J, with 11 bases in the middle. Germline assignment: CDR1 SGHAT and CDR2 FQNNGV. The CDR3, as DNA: TGTGCCAGCAGCTTAGGGGGGCGGGGGAATCAGCCCCAGCATTTT. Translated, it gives CASSLGGRGNQPQHF.

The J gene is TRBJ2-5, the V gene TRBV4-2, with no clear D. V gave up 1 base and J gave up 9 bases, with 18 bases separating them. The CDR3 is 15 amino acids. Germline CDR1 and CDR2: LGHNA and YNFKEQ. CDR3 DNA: TGTGCCAGCAGCCAAGGGGCCGGGCCCAATCAGCCCCAGTACTTC. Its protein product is CASSQGAGPNQPQYF.

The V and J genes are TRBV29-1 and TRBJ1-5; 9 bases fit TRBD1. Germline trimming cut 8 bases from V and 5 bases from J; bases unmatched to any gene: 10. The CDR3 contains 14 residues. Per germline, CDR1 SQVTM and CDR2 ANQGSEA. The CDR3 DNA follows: TGCAGCAGTGACTACAGGGGGCGATATCAGCCCCAGCATTTT. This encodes CSSDYRGRYQPQHF.

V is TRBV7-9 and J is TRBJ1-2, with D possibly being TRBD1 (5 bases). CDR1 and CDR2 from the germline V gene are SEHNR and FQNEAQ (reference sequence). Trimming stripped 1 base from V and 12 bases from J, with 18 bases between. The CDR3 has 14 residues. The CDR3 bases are TGTGCCAGCAGCTTAGGTGCGGGACCGTCTGGAAACACCTTC. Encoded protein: CASSLGAGPSGNTF. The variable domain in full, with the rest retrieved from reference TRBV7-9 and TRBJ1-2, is DTGVSQNPRHKITKRGQNVTFRCDPISEHNRLYWYRQTLGQGPEFLTYFQNEAQLEKSRLLSDRFSAERPKGSFSTLEIQRTEQGDSAMYLCASSLGAGPSGNTFGSGTRLTVV.

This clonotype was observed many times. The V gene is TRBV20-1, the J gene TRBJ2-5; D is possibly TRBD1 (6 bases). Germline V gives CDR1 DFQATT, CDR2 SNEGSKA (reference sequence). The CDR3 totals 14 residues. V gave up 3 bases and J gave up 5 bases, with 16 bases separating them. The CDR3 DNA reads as TGCAGTGCTAGGGGCAGGGGTTCACGGGAGACCCAGTACTTC. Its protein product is CSARGRGSRETQYF.

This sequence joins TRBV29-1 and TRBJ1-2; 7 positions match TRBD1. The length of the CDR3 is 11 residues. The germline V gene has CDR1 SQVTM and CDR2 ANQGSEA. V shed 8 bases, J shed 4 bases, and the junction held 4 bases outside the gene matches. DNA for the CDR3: TGCAGCCCGGGACAGACCTATGGCTACACCTTC. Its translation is CSPGQTYGYTF.

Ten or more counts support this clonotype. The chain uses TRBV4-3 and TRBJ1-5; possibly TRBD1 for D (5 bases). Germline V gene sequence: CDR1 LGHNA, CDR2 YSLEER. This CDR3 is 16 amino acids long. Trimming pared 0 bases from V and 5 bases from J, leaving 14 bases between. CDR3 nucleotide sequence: TGCGCCAGCAGCCAAGACTTGACAGCCCGCGATCAGCCCCAGCATTTT. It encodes CASSQDLTARDQPQHF.

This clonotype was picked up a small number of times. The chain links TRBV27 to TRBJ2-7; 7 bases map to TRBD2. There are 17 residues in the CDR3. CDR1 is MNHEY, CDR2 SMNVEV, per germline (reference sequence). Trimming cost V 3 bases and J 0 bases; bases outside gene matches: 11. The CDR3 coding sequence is TGTGCCAGCAGTTTGGCTAGCGGAGTGGAAAGCTCCTACGAGCAGTACTTC. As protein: CASSLASGVESSYEQYF.

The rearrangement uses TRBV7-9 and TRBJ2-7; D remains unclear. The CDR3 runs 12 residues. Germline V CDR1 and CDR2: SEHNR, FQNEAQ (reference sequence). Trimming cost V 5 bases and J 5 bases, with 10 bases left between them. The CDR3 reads CASSIIRDEQYF. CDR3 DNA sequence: TGTGCCAGCAGCATCATCCGGGACGAGCAGTACTTC.

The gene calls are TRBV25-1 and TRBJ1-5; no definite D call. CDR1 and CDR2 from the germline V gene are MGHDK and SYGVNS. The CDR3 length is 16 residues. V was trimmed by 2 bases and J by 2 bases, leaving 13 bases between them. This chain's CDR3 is CASSESSIRGNQPQHF. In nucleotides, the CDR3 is TGTGCCAGCAGTGAAAGTAGTATTAGGGGCAATCAGCCCCAGCATTTT. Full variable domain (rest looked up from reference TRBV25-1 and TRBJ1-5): EADIYQTPRYLVIGTGKKITLECSQTMGHDKMYWYQQDPGMELHLIHYSYGVNSTEKGDLSSESTVSRIRTEHFPLTLESARPSHTSQYLCASSESSIRGNQPQHFGDGTRLSIL.

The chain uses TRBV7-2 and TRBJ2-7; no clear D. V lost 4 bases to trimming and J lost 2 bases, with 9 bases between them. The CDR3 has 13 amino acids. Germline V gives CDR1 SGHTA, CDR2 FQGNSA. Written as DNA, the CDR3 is TGTGCCAGCAGCTCCTACTATACCTACGAGCAGTACTTC. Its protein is CASSSYYTYEQYF. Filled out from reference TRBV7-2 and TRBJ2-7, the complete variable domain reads GAGVSQSPSNKVTEKGKDVELRCDPISGHTALYWYRQSLGQGLEFLIYFQGNSAPDKSGLPSDRFSAERTGGSVSTLTIQRTQQEDSAVYLCASSSYYTYEQYFGPGTRLTVT.